This TCR beta chain was recovered during a study of metastatic and nonmetastatic thyroid tumors (dated by TCRdb to the early 2020s). About the investigation overall: The researchers compared repertoires between peripheral blood samples and tumor or nodule tissue samples from patients with malignant or benign thyroid disease. Overall study results and their limits: TCR beta diversity was reported as significantly higher in malignant tumors than in benign nodules, in both blood and tumor samples.

As for this clone: Its binding antigen is unknown. No qualities accompany the bases; no much larger clone lies one base away.

The library came from PCR. Sequencing relied on an Illumina HiSeq 4000. High-throughput sequencing was used to profile the TCR beta-chain CDR3 region of every patient. In the source study's methods: The researchers built a classifier to tell apart papillary thyroid cancer patients with distant metastasis, based on CDR3 differences among clinicopathological groups. The Shannon index was used to measure repertoire diversity, and the Morisita-Horn index was used to measure how similar tumor and blood repertoires were. The raw public reads went through TCRdb reprocessing: fastp at Q25, MiXCR clone calling, in-frame beta chains kept. For this entry, the V and J calls and clone size follow TCRdb and not the study's own pipeline. This sample lists about 35,000 clones; 25% to 35% were detected once. The top ten clonotypes cover about 7.2% of the sample. V sheds 6 bases and J sheds 6 bases, leaving 17 bases between their ends. The CDR3 starts with the cysteine, ends with the phenylalanine, and has 14 residues. Only CDR3 DNA remains: 42 bases, in frame from the first base. Taken from the germline V gene, the CDR1 and CDR2 loops are SGHVS and FQNEAQ.

Before undergoing thyroid surgery, none of the patients had been given any kind of treatment. Using T-cell receptor beta sequencing, the study looked back at clinical samples from patients collected from the early 2010s to the late 2010s. The chain was built from TRBV7-8 and TRBJ1-1; tentative D gene TRBD1, with 5 bases matching. Sample: blood. The clonotype originates from a female donor with papillary thyroid cancer or a benign thyroid nodule (not recorded which). Some clones in this sample may be carry-over from other donors' samples. The CDR3 loop reads CASSDSADSAEAFF. DNA sequence: TGTGCCAGCAGTGACTCGGCTGACAGCGCTGAAGCTTTCTTT.